This T cell receptor beta chain comes out of a study of OX40 agonist ivuxolimab in advanced cancers. Findings and limits, study-wide: CD8+ T cells (on average) carried more expanded clones than CD4+ T cells.

The method was immunoSEQ multiplex PCR; TCRdb's version includes in-frame clones alone and lacks a portion of them. Of about 17,000 clones in the sample, approximately 86% were seen once. With respect to this clone: Its antigen is still unknown.

Germline V gives CDR1 MNHEY, CDR2 SMNVEV (reference sequence). V shed 3 bases and J shed 1 base, with 15 bases lying between them. The CDR3 consists of 16 residues. The chain combines TRBV27 with TRBJ1-1; D perhaps matches TRBD1 (5 bases). The sample in question was CD4+ or CD8+ T cells sorted from blood, obtained in a trial of the OX40 agonist ivuxolimab. This receptor was identified in an adult with an advanced solid tumor such as melanoma, head and neck, liver or kidney cancer. CDR3 residues: CASSLKAGLRNTEAFF. The CDR3 bases are TGTGCCAGCAGTTTGAAGGCAGGGCTAAGGAACACTGAAGCTTTCTTT.